Sequencing of this T cell receptor (beta chain) was carried out in a study of blood T cell repertoires in COVID-19. Study-level information: The United States, Italy and Spain were the sources of the acute and convalescent COVID-19 samples. T cells, B-cell-depleted T cells, or PBMCs provided the cDNA or gDNA that served as material.

The V gene's germline CDR1 is SEHNR and CDR2 FQNEAQ (reference sequence). The CDR3 is 15 residues long. V was pared by 5 bases and J by 0 bases, with 5 bases of the junction left unmatched. The study drew participants aged about 18 to 89 years from roughly 25 US areas. Donors were grouped by their self-reported clinical history. Clones were read by immunoSEQ multiplex PCR, and TCRdb kept only the in-frame ones, dropping some. The sample yields 350,000 to 450,000 clones, around 83% seen once. The sequence was collected from a woman aged 50 to 60 who had recovered from COVID-19. The genes are TRBV7-9 and TRBJ2-7, with TRBD1 identical over 9 bases. The sequencing input was PBMCs or T cells enriched from blood (not recorded which). The chain's CDR3 is CASSQGTGSSYEQYF. CDR3 bases: TGTGCCAGCAGCCAGGGGACAGGGAGCTCCTACGAGCAGTACTTC.